This TCR beta chain comes out of a study of OX40 agonist ivuxolimab in advanced cancers. As for the study in general: With a range of roughly 20 to 80, age averaged roughly 61 years, and about 80% were male.

In the case of this clone: Its specificity is not known.

Data came from immunoSEQ multiplex PCR; TCRdb stores just in-frame clones and leaves some out. The sample lists approximately 74,000 clones, 82% occurring once. The study, taken as a whole, reports: The study found that CD8+ T cells averaged more expanded clones than CD4+.

Sequencing was performed on CD4+ or CD8+ T cells sorted from blood, taken in a trial of the OX40 agonist ivuxolimab. The sequence was obtained from an adult with an advanced solid tumor such as melanoma, head and neck, liver or kidney cancer.

CDR3 nucleotides: TGTGCCAGTAGAGTATTCCGGACCTCTGGAAACACCATATATTTT. Translating it yields CASRVFRTSGNTIYF. The gene calls are TRBV19 and TRBJ1-3; D is ambiguous. Germline CDR1 LNHDA, CDR2 SQIVND (reference sequence). The CDR3 sequence is 15 residues long. Trimming shortened V by 6 bases and J by 0 bases, and 12 bases separated the two germline ends.